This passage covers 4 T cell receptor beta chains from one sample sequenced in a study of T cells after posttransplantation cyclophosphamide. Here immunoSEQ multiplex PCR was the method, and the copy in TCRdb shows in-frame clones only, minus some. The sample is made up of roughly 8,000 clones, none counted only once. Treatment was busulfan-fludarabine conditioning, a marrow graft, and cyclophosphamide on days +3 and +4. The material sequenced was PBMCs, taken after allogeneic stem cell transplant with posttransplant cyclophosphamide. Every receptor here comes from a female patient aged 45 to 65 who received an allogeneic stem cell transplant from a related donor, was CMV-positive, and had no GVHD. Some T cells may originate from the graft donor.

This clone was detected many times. The CDR3 DNA is TGTGCCAGCAGTGAAGGGACAGCGTACTATGGCTACACCTTC. As protein: CASSEGTAYYGYTF. This chain uses TRBV6-1 with TRBJ1-2; D may be TRBD1 (6 bases). V was trimmed by 1 base and J by 3 bases, leaving 9 bases between them. The V gene's germline CDR1 is MNHNS and CDR2 SASEGT. The CDR3 loop spans 14 amino acids.

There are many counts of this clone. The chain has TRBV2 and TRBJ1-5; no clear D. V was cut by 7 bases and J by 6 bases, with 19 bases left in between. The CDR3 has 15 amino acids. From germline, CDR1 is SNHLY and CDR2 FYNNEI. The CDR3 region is CASKDSISRLQPQHF. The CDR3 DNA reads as TGTGCCAGCAAGGACTCCATTTCTCGGCTTCAGCCCCAGCATTTT.

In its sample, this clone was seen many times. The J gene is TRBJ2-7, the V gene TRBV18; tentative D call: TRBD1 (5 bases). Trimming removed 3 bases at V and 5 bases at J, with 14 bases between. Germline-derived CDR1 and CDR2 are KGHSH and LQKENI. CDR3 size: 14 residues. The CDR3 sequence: CASSPPATGHEQYF. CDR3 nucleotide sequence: TGTGCCAGCTCACCCCCCGCAACAGGCCACGAGCAGTACTTC.

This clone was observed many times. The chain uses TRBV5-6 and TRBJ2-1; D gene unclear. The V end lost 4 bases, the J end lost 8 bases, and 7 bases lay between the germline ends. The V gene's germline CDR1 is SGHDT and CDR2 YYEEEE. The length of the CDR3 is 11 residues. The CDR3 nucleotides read TGTGCCAGCAGCCATCAATATGAGCAGTTCTTC. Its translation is CASSHQYEQFF.